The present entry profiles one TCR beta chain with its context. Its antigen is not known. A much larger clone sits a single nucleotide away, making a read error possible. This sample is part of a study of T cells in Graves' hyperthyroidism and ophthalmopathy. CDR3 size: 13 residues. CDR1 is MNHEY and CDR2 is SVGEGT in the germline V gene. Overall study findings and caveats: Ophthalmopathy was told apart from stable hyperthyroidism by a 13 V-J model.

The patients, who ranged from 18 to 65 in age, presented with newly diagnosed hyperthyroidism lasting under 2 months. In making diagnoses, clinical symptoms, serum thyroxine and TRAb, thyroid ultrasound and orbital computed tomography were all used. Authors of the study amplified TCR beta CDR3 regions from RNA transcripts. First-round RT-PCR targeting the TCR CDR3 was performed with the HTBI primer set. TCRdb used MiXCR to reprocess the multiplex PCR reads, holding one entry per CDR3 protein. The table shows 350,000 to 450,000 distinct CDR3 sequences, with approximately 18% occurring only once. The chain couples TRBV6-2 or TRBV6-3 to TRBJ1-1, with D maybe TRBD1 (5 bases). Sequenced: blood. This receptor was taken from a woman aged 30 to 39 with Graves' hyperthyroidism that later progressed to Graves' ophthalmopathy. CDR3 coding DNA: TGTGCCAGCATTTACCGGGACAACACTGAAGCTTTCTTT. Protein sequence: CASIYRDNTEAFF.